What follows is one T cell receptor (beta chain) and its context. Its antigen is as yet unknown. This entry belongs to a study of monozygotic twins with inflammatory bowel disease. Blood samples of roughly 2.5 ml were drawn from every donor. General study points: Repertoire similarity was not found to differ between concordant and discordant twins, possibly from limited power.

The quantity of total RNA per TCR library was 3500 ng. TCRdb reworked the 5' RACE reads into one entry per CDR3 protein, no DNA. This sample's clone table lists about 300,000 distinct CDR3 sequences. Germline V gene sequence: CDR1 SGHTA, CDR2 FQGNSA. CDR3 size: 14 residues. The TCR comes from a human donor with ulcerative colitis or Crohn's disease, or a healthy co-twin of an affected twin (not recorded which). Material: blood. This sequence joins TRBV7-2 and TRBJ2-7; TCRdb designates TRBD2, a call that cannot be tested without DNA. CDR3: CASSNNREGYEQYF.